These T cell receptor beta chains were read from a single sample in a study of T-cell memory formation after mild COVID-19. One entry per CDR3 protein results from TCRdb running MiXCR on the 5' RACE reads. The table lists roughly 450,000 distinct CDR3 sequences, 15% to 20% of them singletons, with 10% to 15% in the top ten. Sequencing used PBMCs or a T cell subset sorted from them (not recorded which). The source of these receptors is an adult woman who had mild COVID-19 (a few samples of this study predate the infection). Cell type and time point are not known. Each CDR3 is given with its conserved first and last residue. D genes are given only for firm matches. Size is omitted from some rows. Given values are once, few, many or a class for expanded clones.

.	TRBV12-3/TRBV12-4	TRBJ1-1	.	CASSLKMNTEAFF	TGTGCCAGCAGTTTAAAGATGAACACTGAAGCTTTCTTT
.	TRBV7-6	TRBJ2-5	TRBD2	CASSLFSGGDQETQYF	TGTGCCAGCAGCTTATTTAGCGGGGGGGACCAAGAGACCCAGTACTTC
few	TRBV9	TRBJ2-7	TRBD2	CASSPGTSGNYEQYF	TGTGCCAGCAGCCCCGGGACTAGCGGGAACTACGAGCAGTACTTC
few	TRBV7-3	TRBJ1-3	TRBD1	CASGTGAGNTIYF	TGTGCCAGCGGGACAGGGGCTGGAAACACCATATATTTT
.	TRBV29-1	TRBJ1-2	.	CSVEVNAYGYTF	TGCAGCGTTGAGGTGAATGCCTATGGCTACACCTTC
many	TRBV11-2	TRBJ1-6	.	CASSLEPSNNSPLHF	TGTGCCAGCAGCTTAGAACCGAGTAATAATTCACCCCTCCACTTT
.	TRBV2	TRBJ1-5	.	CASSEVGNDRQPQHF	TGTGCCAGCAGTGAGGTAGGAAACGACAGACAGCCCCAGCATTTT
many	TRBV20-1	TRBJ1-5	TRBD1	CSAAGTANQPQHF	TGCAGTGCCGCAGGGACAGCCAATCAGCCCCAGCATTTT
many	TRBV7-2	TRBJ2-3	.	CASSLLTVPQYF	TGTGCCAGCAGCTTATTGACAGTTCCGCAGTATTTT
few	TRBV27	TRBJ1-1	TRBD1	CASSPWTGAYQDTEAFF	TGTGCCAGCAGTCCCTGGACAGGTGCATATCAGGACACTGAAGCTTTCTTT
many	TRBV19	TRBJ1-5	.	CASTIRDSNQPQHF	TGTGCCAGTACCATAAGGGACAGCAATCAGCCCCAGCATTTT
few	TRBV12-5	TRBJ2-7	.	CASGYQLYEQYF	TGTGCTAGTGGTTACCAGCTCTACGAGCAGTACTTC
.	TRBV2	TRBJ1-1	TRBD1	CASSETGGLRRAFF	TGTGCCAGCAGTGAGACAGGGGGCCTGCGGCGAGCTTTCTTT
.	TRBV12-3/TRBV12-4	TRBJ1-4	TRBD1	CASRSWPTGGFNEKLFF	TGTGCCAGCCGCTCTTGGCCAACAGGGGGCTTTAATGAAAAACTGTTTTTT
.	TRBV2	TRBJ2-2	TRBD2	CASSTGGAAAGELFF	TGTGCCAGCAGTACCGGGGGGGCCGCGGCCGGGGAGCTGTTTTTT
few	TRBV18	TRBJ1-5	.	CASSPRGSNQPQHF	TGTGCCAGCTCACCACGGGGGAGCAATCAGCCCCAGCATTTT
.	TRBV20-1	TRBJ1-6	TRBD1	CSASERGTGYNSPLHF	TGCAGTGCTAGTGAGAGGGGGACAGGATATAATTCACCCCTCCACTTT
few	TRBV6-2/TRBV6-3	TRBJ1-1	.	CASLSLAGNTEAFF	TGTGCCAGCTTGAGTTTGGCAGGGAACACTGAAGCTTTCTTT
few	TRBV7-2	TRBJ2-5	TRBD1	CASSLASGTGETQYF	TGTGCCAGCAGCTTAGCCTCCGGGACAGGGGAGACCCAGTACTTC
once	TRBV15	TRBJ1-2	.	CATSRDPDGNYGYTF	TGTGCCACCAGCAGAGATCCCGACGGGAACTATGGCTACACCTTC
.	TRBV15	TRBJ2-5	TRBD2	CATSRESYRERTSGPAQETQYF	TGTGCCACCAGCAGAGAGAGTTACAGGGAGAGGACTAGCGGCCCTGCTCAAGAGACCCAGTACTTC
few	TRBV4-1	TRBJ2-1	.	CASSQVWAATYNEQFF	TGCGCCAGCAGCCAAGTTTGGGCAGCGACTTACAATGAGCAGTTCTTC
.	TRBV5-6	TRBJ2-5	.	CASSLFQAYQETQYF	TGTGCCAGCAGCTTGTTTCAGGCGTACCAAGAGACCCAGTACTTC
.	TRBV4-1	TRBJ2-5	.	CASSQTPGTRGGQETQYF	TGCGCCAGCAGCCAAACCCCCGGGACAAGGGGGGGACAAGAGACCCAGTACTTC
few	TRBV3-1	TRBJ2-5	.	CASSHRVETQYF	TGTGCCAGCAGTCACAGGGTGGAGACCCAGTACTTC
.	TRBV5-1	TRBJ1-2	.	CASSPELGRRGYTF	TGCGCCAGCAGCCCCGAACTGGGCCGGAGAGGCTACACCTTC
few	TRBV5-1	TRBJ2-5	TRBD2	CASSPAGVKFSETQYF	TGCGCCAGCAGCCCTGCGGGGGTCAAATTCAGCGAGACCCAGTACTTC
few	TRBV20-1	TRBJ2-5	.	CSATRGETQYF	TGCAGTGCTACTAGGGGAGAGACCCAGTACTTC
few	TRBV7-2	TRBJ2-4	TRBD2	CASSLKGLAGGQGAKNIQYF	TGTGCCAGCAGCTTGAAGGGACTAGCGGGGGGGCAGGGAGCCAAAAACATTCAGTACTTC